The 8 T cell receptor beta chains presented below share a single source sample, sequenced in a study of T-cell reconstitution after alpha-beta-depleted transplantation in children. For TCRbeta, the library was prepared with unique molecular identifiers. MiXCR was run by TCRdb on the PCR reads, yielding one entry per CDR3 protein. This repertoire shows some 590,000 distinct CDR3 sequences, roughly a tenth found once; its top ten account for roughly 4%. This specimen was PBMCs from the stem cell graft donor, taken from the stem cell graft. The receptors were sampled from a human donor who donated a stem cell graft to a child with acute myeloid leukemia.

This clonotype has only a few counts. The chain employs TRBV20-1 and TRBJ1-2, with TRBD1 as a possible D gene (5 bases). The ends were cut back, 3 bases at V and 7 bases at J, with 15 bases in the middle. The germline gives CDR1 DFQATT, CDR2 SNEGSKA (reference sequence). This CDR3 contains 13 residues. The CDR3: CSASPTALGGYTF. CDR3 bases: TGCAGTGCTAGCCCGACAGCTTTGGGTGGCTACACCTTC.

This clonotype was observed a handful of times. The gene calls are TRBV7-3 and TRBJ2-1, with TRBD2 matching 9 bases. Trimming cost V 2 bases and J 3 bases; bases outside gene matches: 5. CDR3 length: 16 amino acids. Germline-derived CDR1 and CDR2 are SGHTA and FQGTGA. Here the CDR3 reads CASSLLSGSNYNEQFF. The CDR3 nucleotides are TGTGCCAGCAGCTTACTTAGCGGGAGTAACTACAATGAGCAGTTCTTC.

This clonotype was picked up a small number of times. The chain has TRBV6-6 and TRBJ1-1; D uncertain. Trimming removed 4 bases from V and 4 bases from J, with 7 bases in between. The germline gives CDR1 MNHNY, CDR2 SVGAGI (reference sequence). The CDR3 contains 12 residues. The CDR3 spells CASSSTGTEAFF. In nucleotides, the CDR3 is TGTGCCAGCAGTTCCACCGGCACTGAAGCTTTCTTT.

J is TRBJ2-5 and V is TRBV6-2 or TRBV6-3, with 7 bases fitting TRBD1. The CDR3 is made up of 16 amino acids. The germline V gene encodes CDR1 MNHEY and CDR2 SVGEGT. V trimming: 6 bases; J trimming: 10 bases; junction bases outside the gene matches: 20. Here the CDR3 reads CASSSIRDSIGAIQYF. The CDR3 nucleotides are TGTGCCAGCAGCTCAATCCGGGACAGTATCGGAGCGATCCAGTACTTC.

This clonotype occurred a few times. The chain uses TRBV2 and TRBJ1-4; D is possibly TRBD1 (6 bases). V dropped 8 bases and J dropped 6 bases, with 10 bases sitting between them. CDR1 SNHLY and CDR2 FYNNEI come from the germline V gene. This CDR3 has 12 amino acids. The CDR3 region is CASWAGDEKLFF. The CDR3 nucleotides read TGTGCCAGCTGGGCAGGGGATGAAAAACTGTTTTTT.

This clonotype was detected only a few times. The rearrangement links TRBV29-1 to TRBJ2-4, with 8 bases identical to TRBD2. V lost 6 bases to trimming and J lost 8 bases; unmatched junction nucleotides: 6. This CDR3 region has 12 residues. Germline values: CDR1 SQVTM, CDR2 ANQGSEA. The CDR3 region is CSVRAGEDIQYF. CDR3 nucleotide sequence: TGCAGCGTCCGAGCGGGAGAGGACATTCAGTACTTC.

This clonotype was counted a few times. J is TRBJ2-3 and V is TRBV5-1; perhaps TRBD2 as D (5 bases). The CDR3 contains 16 residues. CDR1 and CDR2 from the germline V gene are SGHRS and YFSETQ. V dropped 4 bases and J dropped 3 bases, with 18 bases sitting between them. CDR3 DNA sequence: TGCGCCAGCAGCAGAACGTCGGGGAGAATGACAGATACGCAGTATTTT. Residues: CASSRTSGRMTDTQYF.

This chain joins TRBV29-1 and TRBJ2-1; D call uncertain. Germline V gene sequence: CDR1 SQVTM, CDR2 ANQGSEA. The CDR3 totals 15 residues. V was shortened by 4 bases and J by 0 bases, with 13 bases between the two germline ends. The CDR3 nucleotides are TGCAGCGTTGTTGGCCTCATGAGCTCCTACAATGAGCAGTTCTTC. Its translation: CSVVGLMSSYNEQFF.